This TCR beta chain was sequenced for a study of blood T cells in healthy people across ages. Next came a second PCR, run for roughly 7 to 12 cycles, which used a sample-barcoded 5' primer along with a J-beta primer mix. TCRdb reanalysed the 5' RACE reads using MiXCR and keeps one entry per CDR3 protein. This table has roughly 1.4 million distinct CDR3 sequences, 45% to 70% appearing once. Deletions cut 3 bases from V and 1 base from J, with 20 bases between. The CDR3 spans 17 residues. Germline CDR1 SQVTM, CDR2 ANQGSEA. This clonotype was detected only a few times. Material for sequencing was blood. This clonotype originated in a man younger than 35 in good health. This chain connects TRBV29-1 to TRBJ2-3; no definite D call. The CDR3 DNA is TGCAGCGTTGATGGGCTGGGGTCCCAAAGACGCACAGATACGCAGTATTTT. Its translation: CSVDGLGSQRRTDTQYF.